This paragraph covers one TCR beta chain sequence. This clone has more than one count but fewer than ten. No cognate antigen has been identified for it. No per-base quality is available; no much larger clone lies one base away. The collaborating institutions used their own protocols to collect whole blood in K2EDTA tubes. Collaborator samples were shipped for TCRbeta analysis as frozen whole blood, isolated PBMCs, or DNA extracted from either sample type. The data were taken from a study of blood T cell repertoires in COVID-19 (dated by TCRdb to about 2020). About the investigation overall: The collaborator samples originated in the United States, Italy and Spain and spanned the acute and convalescent phases of COVID-19. Deeply sampled blood TCRbeta repertoires from subjects exposed to, actively infected with, or recovered from COVID-19 were included in the dataset. A de-identified subject ID, COVID-19 status, age in years and sex were almost always included in the sample metadata. The material from the prospective study consisted of cDNA or gDNA derived from T cells, B-cell-depleted T cells, or PBMCs. Where HLA class I and class II types were available, the types were taken from metadata supplied by the sample provider, not from assay-based typing. The repertoires were released in a freely available public database meant as a resource for research on the immune response to SARS-CoV-2. Samples came from the ongoing ImmuneRACE study (first 160 participants) plus 1,254 subjects from 6 global collaborators.

The immunoSEQ Assay, a bias-controlled multiplex PCR, was used to amplify TCRbeta CDR3 regions from genomic DNA. On the authors' methods: Nucleated cell counts per sample were estimated from amplification of reference gene primers within the assay. To quantify the absolute abundance of each unique TCRbeta CDR3 rearrangement, sequence reads were collapsed and filtered. For each sample, productive Simpson clonality was calculated as the square root of Simpson's diversity index over productive rearrangements. What TCRdb holds here is the immuneACCESS table cut down to in-frame rearrangements. Part of the clones is not present; checked against another copy, under half of the missing clones reflect an unresolved V gene, and the others are unexplained. D and trimming come from the DNA, and the V and J calls and clone size come from that table. The sample table lists roughly 57,000 clones, approximately 92% of them with a count of one. The top ten hold 16% of the sample.

The paper's findings and limits, for the study overall: How much clinical and demographic metadata was included differed by source and by participant, and the metadata was provided uncurated.

Input material: peripheral blood. This receptor was identified in an elderly man with acute or convalescent COVID-19.

The CDR3 in this case is CASSPEAGSQETQYF. The base sequence is TGTGCCAGCTCACCGGAGGCGGGGAGCCAAGAGACCCAGTACTTC. The V and J segments used are TRBV18 and TRBJ2-5; TRBD2 could be the D gene, as 6 bases match. Sequences KGHSH (CDR1) and LQKENI (CDR2) are obtained from the germline V gene. V is shortened by 3 bases, J by 1 base, and the region joining them spans 12 bases. Taken from cysteine to phenylalanine, the CDR3 has 15 residues. The read is trimmed to its CDR3 DNA, 45 bases read in frame from base 1.